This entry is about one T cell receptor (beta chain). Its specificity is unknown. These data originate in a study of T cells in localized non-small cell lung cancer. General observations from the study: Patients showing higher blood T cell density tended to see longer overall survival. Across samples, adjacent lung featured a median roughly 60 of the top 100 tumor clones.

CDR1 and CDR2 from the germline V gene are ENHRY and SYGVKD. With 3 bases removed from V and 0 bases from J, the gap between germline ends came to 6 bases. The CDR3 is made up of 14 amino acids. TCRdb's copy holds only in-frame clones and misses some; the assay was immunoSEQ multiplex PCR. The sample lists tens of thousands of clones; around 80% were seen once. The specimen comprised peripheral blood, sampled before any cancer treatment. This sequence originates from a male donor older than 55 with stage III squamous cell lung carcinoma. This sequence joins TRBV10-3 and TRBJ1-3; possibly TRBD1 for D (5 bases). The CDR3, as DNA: TGTGCCATCAGTGATACAGGCTCTGGAAACACCATATATTTT. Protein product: CAISDTGSGNTIYF.